This entry lists 2 T cell receptor beta chains sequenced from one sample in a study of breast tumors, draining lymph nodes, adjacent tissues. TCRdb analysed the multiplex PCR reads with MiXCR anew, one entry per CDR3 protein. The sample carries some 140,000 distinct CDR3 sequences, 21% recorded once. Samples came from axillary lymph nodes draining the breast cancer. Sequences were obtained from axillary lymph node tissue. The receptors were sampled from a female donor with breast cancer. Some clones in this sample may be carry-over from other donors' samples.

This clonotype was counted ten times or more. This rearrangement joins TRBV13 to TRBJ2-7, with D maybe TRBD1 (6 bases). Germline loops: CDR1 PRHDT, CDR2 FYEKMQ (reference sequence). The CDR3 extends over 13 amino acids. Trimming took off 5 bases at V and 7 bases at J, with 15 bases between the two ends. The DNA of the CDR3 is TGTGCCAGCAGCGCAAACAGGGCTGGGGAGCAGTACTTC. Encoded protein: CASSANRAGEQYF.

This clonotype was seen many times. The rearrangement links TRBV5-8 to TRBJ2-7; no firm D call. The ends were cut back, 1 base at V and 3 bases at J, with 8 bases in the middle. This CDR3 comprises 13 residues. Germline V lookup: CDR1 SGHTS, CDR2 YDEGEE. CDR3 region: CASSLYLHYEQYF. The CDR3, as DNA: TGTGCCAGCAGCTTGTATCTCCACTACGAGCAGTACTTC.